What follows describes a single T cell receptor (beta chain). The antigen is not known. This CDR3 comprises 15 residues. In germline, CDR1 is DFQATT, CDR2 SNEGSKA (reference sequence). The V gene lost 0 bases and the J gene lost 0 bases, with 9 bases spanning the gap. The sample belongs to a study of CD8 T cells in ankylosing spondylitis. Each CDR3 protein gets one entry after TCRdb re-called the 5' RACE reads with MiXCR. The data show roughly 470,000 distinct CDR3 sequences, with 26% seen just once and about 0.89% held by the top ten. General study points: It was reported that disease-linked clones were significantly enriched in matched ankylosing spondylitis synovial fluid. Roughly eight highly homologous variants made up a TCR beta motif that seemed to typify ankylosing spondylitis blood. Disease-linked clones had a CD8+ phenotype and relatively low frequency in peripheral blood. Prior work had noted some motif variants in reactive arthritis blood and synovial fluid.

The sequencing sample was made of blood, either unsorted or a sorted T cell fraction (not recorded which). V usage is TRBV20-1 and J usage is TRBJ1-3; D ambiguous. The clonotype was recovered from a male donor with ankylosing spondylitis. DNA of the CDR3: TGCAGTGCTAGAGACAGAAAAAGCTCTGGAAACACCATATATTTT. Encoded protein: CSARDRKSSGNTIYF.